The T cell receptor beta chain described here comes from a study of blood T cell repertoires in COVID-19. This clone appeared a few times. The V and J ends lost 1 base and 0 bases respectively, with 10 bases between them. The CDR3 spans 17 residues. Germline CDR1 SGHAT, CDR2 FQNNGV. Profiled with immunoSEQ multiplex PCR; TCRdb holds only in-frame clones, not every one. The sample lists about 400,000 clones; 88% were seen once. Sequencing was performed on PBMCs or T cells enriched from blood (not recorded which). The chain combines TRBV11-2 with TRBJ1-6, with D tentatively TRBD1 (5 bases). The receptor comes from a middle-aged woman with acute COVID-19. The CDR3 protein is CASSLVGGSSYNSPLHF. CDR3 DNA: TGTGCCAGCAGCTTAGTCGGGGGGAGCTCCTATAATTCACCCCTCCACTTT.